This T cell receptor (beta chain) was documented in a study of blood T cell repertoires in COVID-19. Turning to the study itself: Whether acute or convalescent, the COVID-19 samples came from the United States, Italy and Spain. From T cells, B-cell-depleted T cells, or PBMCs came the material, which was cDNA or gDNA.

Original handling: Cell counts per sample came from amplifying reference gene primers. Clones were sequenced by immunoSEQ multiplex PCR, and TCRdb holds only the in-frame ones, with some missing. The V and J calls and clone size are taken from that table; D and trimming were inferred from the DNA. The sample has some 150,000 clones, around 85% seen once. With 0 bases clipped from V and 4 bases from J, the junction kept 8 bases outside the gene matches. Per the germline V gene, CDR1 is GTSNPN and CDR2 is SVGIG (reference sequence). This CDR3 is built from 16 residues. The receptor comes from a woman aged 55-69 years with COVID-19, enrolled during active disease. The J gene is TRBJ2-5, the V gene TRBV30; TRBD2 aligns across 10 bases. Material for sequencing was peripheral blood. The CDR3 region is CAWSVQRTSGSETQYF. The CDR3 DNA reads TGTGCCTGGAGTGTACAACGGACTAGCGGTTCAGAGACCCAGTACTTC.